Shown below are 5 T cell receptor beta chains from a single sample sequenced in a study of blood T cells in healthy people across ages. Through a sample-barcoded 5' primer and a J-beta primer mix, a second PCR was run for roughly 6 to 11 cycles. TCRdb reprocessed the 5' RACE reads via MiXCR and lists one record per CDR3 protein. The table has some 1.6 million distinct CDR3 sequences, roughly 32% seen once; the top ten hold approximately 10%. The sample taken for sequencing was blood. The receptors stem from a woman between 25 and 40 years old in good health.

The chain links TRBV6-1 to TRBJ1-2; unclear D gene. V lost 7 bases and J 5 bases, leaving 17 bases between the germline ends. Germline values: CDR1 MNHNS, CDR2 SASEGT. The CDR3 is 14 residues long. CDR3 nucleotide sequence: TGTGCCAGCAACCCCTTTGCTGTAGGGTATGGCTACACCTTC. As protein: CASNPFAVGYGYTF.

A few counts support this clonotype. The J gene is TRBJ1-2, the V gene TRBV9; TRBD1 aligns across 7 bases. With V trimmed by 0 bases and J by 2 bases, 7 bases remained unmatched. Germline-derived CDR1 and CDR2 are SGDLS and YYNGEE. This CDR3 has 16 amino acids. CDR3 DNA sequence: TGTGCCAGCAGCGTAGCGAGACAGGGTGAAAACTATGGCTACACCTTC. It encodes CASSVARQGENYGYTF. Together with reference TRBV9 and TRBJ1-2, the CDR3 gives the full variable domain: DSGVTQTPKHLITATGQRVTLRCSPRSGDLSVYWYQQSLDQGLQFLIQYYNGEERAKGNILERFSAQQFPDLHSELNLSSLELGDSALYFCASSVARQGENYGYTFGSGTRLTVV.

A few counts support this clonotype. The J gene is TRBJ1-1, the V gene TRBV7-2; maybe TRBD1 (5 bases). The CDR3 consists of 12 residues. CDR1 and CDR2 (germline): SGHTA, FQGNSA. Trimming removed 6 bases from V and 7 bases from J, with 12 bases in between. CDR3 loop: CASRKPGREAFF. The CDR3 nucleotides are TGTGCCAGCAGAAAACCGGGACGTGAAGCTTTCTTT. Based on the CDR3 plus reference TRBV7-2 and TRBJ1-1, the full variable domain is GAGVSQSPSNKVTEKGKDVELRCDPISGHTALYWYRQSLGQGLEFLIYFQGNSAPDKSGLPSDRFSAERTGGSVSTLTIQRTQQEDSAVYLCASRKPGREAFFGQGTRLTVV.

This clonotype was picked up a small number of times. The CDR3 sequence: CASRSGTEQFF. The CDR3 nucleotides read TGTGCCAGCAGGTCCGGGACAGAGCAGTTCTTC. This chain uses TRBV28 with TRBJ2-1, with D possibly being TRBD1 (6 bases). The CDR3 runs to 11 residues. Trimming took 6 bases from V and 10 from J, leaving 10 bases between them. The germline CDR1 and CDR2 sequences are MDHEN and SYDVKM. The full variable domain, its missing parts supplied by reference TRBV28 and TRBJ2-1, is DVKVTQSSRYLVKRTGEKVFLECVQDMDHENMFWYRQDPGLGLRLIYFSYDVKMKEKGDIPEGYSVSREKKERFSLILESASTNQTSMYLCASRSGTEQFFGPGTRLTVL.

The V call is TRBV27, the J call TRBJ2-7; weak D call: TRBD1 (6 bases). This CDR3 contains 15 residues. CDR1 is MNHEY, CDR2 SMNVEV, per germline (reference sequence). Between the trimmed V and J ends, which lost 6 bases and 3 bases, there was a span of 18 bases. This CDR3 reads CASSLSGQFDYEQYF. The CDR3 nucleotides are TGTGCCAGCAGCCTATCCGGACAGTTTGACTACGAGCAGTACTTC.